Below are 24 T cell receptor beta chains sequenced from a single sample in a study of blood T cell repertoires in COVID-19. TCRdb's table, derived via immunoSEQ multiplex PCR, lists solely in-frame clones and lacks some. This table has approximately 330,000 clones, 87% appearing once. The specimen was peripheral blood. These receptors originate from a man aged 25-45 years with COVID-19, enrolled during active disease.

The chain combines TRBV9 with TRBJ1-1; 7 bases are a match to TRBD1. Trimming cost V 4 bases and J 0 bases; bases outside gene matches: 3. The germline gives CDR1 SGDLS, CDR2 YYNGEE. This CDR3 has 14 amino acids. The CDR3 spells CASSFTGVNTEAFF. As DNA, the CDR3 is TGTGCCAGCAGCTTCACAGGGGTGAACACTGAAGCTTTCTTT.

The chain couples TRBV4-2 to TRBJ2-7, with 11 bases matching TRBD2. Germline CDR1 reads LGHNA; CDR2 reads YNFKEQ. The CDR3 sequence is 15 residues long. The V segment lost 2 bases and the J segment 2 bases; nucleotides outside the gene matches: 2. The CDR3 loop reads CASSQRTSGPYEQYF. CDR3 sequence (DNA): TGTGCCAGCAGCCAACGGACTAGCGGGCCCTACGAGCAGTACTTC.

Only a few counts were recorded for this clone. The chain uses TRBV18 and TRBJ1-4; D is undetermined. V was trimmed by 2 bases and J by 4 bases, leaving 14 bases between them. The CDR3 runs to 16 residues. CDR1 and CDR2 from the germline V gene are KGHSH and LQKENI. The CDR3 spells CASSPKEANHNEKLFF. The CDR3 DNA sequence: TGTGCCAGCTCACCAAAGGAGGCCAACCATAATGAAAAACTGTTTTTT.

The V call is TRBV18, the J call TRBJ1-4, with 10 positions matching TRBD1. The length of the CDR3 is 15 residues. Losses at the gene ends were 2 bases for V and 7 bases for J; bases not matched to a gene: 4. From germline, CDR1 is KGHSH and CDR2 LQKENI. The CDR3 protein is CASSPEGQGGEKLFF. The CDR3 DNA reads as TGTGCCAGCTCACCAGAAGGACAGGGGGGTGAAAAACTGTTTTTT.

This clone was recorded only once. The V gene is TRBV7-2, the J gene TRBJ2-7; D uncertain. The CDR3 is 14 residues long. Germline V gene sequence: CDR1 SGHTA, CDR2 FQGNSA. Deletions cut 1 base from V and 0 bases from J, with 7 bases between. The CDR3 region is CASSLEILSYEQYF. The CDR3 DNA reads as TGTGCCAGCAGCTTAGAAATCCTCTCCTACGAGCAGTACTTC.

The chain couples TRBV6-5 to TRBJ2-7, with 8 bases identical to TRBD2. The CDR3 totals 16 residues. CDR1 is MNHEY, CDR2 SVGAGI, per germline. V lost 4 bases, J lost 9 bases, and 17 bases stayed unmatched. The CDR3 spells CASSLSSGSLLSGQYF. The DNA of the CDR3 is TGTGCCAGCAGTTTGTCTAGCGGGTCCCTCCTCTCGGGGCAGTACTTC.

CDR3 bases: TGTGCCAGCAGCTTAGACAGGTATCAGCCCCAGCATTTT. Its protein product is CASSLDRYQPQHF. V usage is TRBV7-2 and J usage is TRBJ1-5; maybe TRBD1 (5 bases). Trimming took 1 base from V and 5 from J, leaving 6 bases between them. The CDR3 runs 13 residues. Germline CDR1 reads SGHTA; CDR2 reads FQGNSA.

This CDR3 reads CASSPWEGGIETQYF. The CDR3 DNA sequence: TGCGCCAGCAGCCCATGGGAGGGGGGCATAGAGACCCAGTACTTC. The rearrangement uses TRBV5-1 and TRBJ2-5; D perhaps matches TRBD2 (7 bases). Between the trimmed V and J ends, which lost 4 bases and 4 bases, there was a span of 17 bases. This CDR3 has 15 residues. Per germline, CDR1 SGHRS and CDR2 YFSETQ.

The genes are TRBV2 and TRBJ2-7; D not resolved. The CDR3 is made up of 13 amino acids. V lost 4 bases and J lost 3, with 10 bases in between. The germline V gene has CDR1 SNHLY and CDR2 FYNNEI. The DNA for the CDR3 is TGTGCCAGCAGTGTCGAGAGACTCTACGAGCAGTACTTC. It translates to CASSVERLYEQYF.

The V call is TRBV12-2, the J call TRBJ1-1; no check of the table's D call, TRBD1, against the DNA was made. TRBV12-2 is described as a pseudogene. CDR3 length: 19 amino acids. CDR3 coding DNA: TGTGCAAGTCGCTTAGTTAAGGGACAGGGGGCAGGGCTGGACACTGAAGCTTTCTTT. Translated: CASRLVKGQGAGLDTEAFF.

The chain carries TRBV2 and TRBJ2-3; 8 bases fit TRBD2. Germline CDR1 and CDR2: SNHLY and FYNNEI. This CDR3 comprises 14 residues. V was clipped by 3 bases and J by 3 bases; unmatched bases: 2. The CDR3, as DNA: TGTGCCAGCAGTGAGGGGACTAGTACAGATACGCAGTATTTT. This sequence encodes CASSEGTSTDTQYF. The complete variable domain, with remaining parts taken from reference TRBV2 and TRBJ2-3, reads EPEVTQTPSHQVTQMGQEVILRCVPISNHLYFYWYRQILGQKVEFLVSFYNNEISEKSEIFDDQFSVERPDGSNFTLKIRSTKLEDSAMYFCASSEGTSTDTQYFGPGTRLTVL.

V is TRBV5-1 and J is TRBJ2-1; D ambiguous. The germline gives CDR1 SGHRS, CDR2 YFSETQ. This CDR3 region has 13 residues. V was trimmed by 5 bases and J by 0 bases, leaving 6 bases between them. CDR3 nucleotide sequence: TGCGCCAGCAGAGACAACTCCTACAATGAGCAGTTCTTC. Its protein is CASRDNSYNEQFF.

V is TRBV24-1 and J is TRBJ2-1, with 7 bases aligning to TRBD1. The CDR3 is made up of 14 amino acids. Germline trimming cut 4 bases from V and 2 bases from J; bases unmatched to any gene: 1. Per germline, CDR1 KGHDR and CDR2 SFDVKD. CDR3 sequence reads: CATSETGTYNEQFF. DNA for the CDR3: TGTGCCACCAGTGAGACAGGGACCTACAATGAGCAGTTCTTC.

The chain joins TRBV5-6 to TRBJ1-6; TRBD1 matches at 8 bases. Unmatched junction bases numbered 6, after V lost 0 bases and J lost 4 bases. Germline V gene lookup returns CDR1 SGHDT and CDR2 YYEEEE. CDR3 length equals 17 residues. As DNA, the CDR3 is TGTGCCAGCAGCTTGGCAGCAGGGGGCGTGTATAATTCACCCCTCCACTTT. Its translation: CASSLAAGGVYNSPLHF.

This chain uses TRBV5-4 with TRBJ2-3; 13 bases agree with TRBD2. The J segment lost 4 bases and the V segment lost 4 bases, leaving 12 bases of the junction unmatched. The CDR3 runs 18 residues. The V gene's germline CDR1 is SGHNT and CDR2 YYREEE (reference sequence). The CDR3 sequence: CASSLPGLAGVGADTQYF. The CDR3, as DNA: TGTGCCAGCAGCCTACCAGGACTAGCGGGGGTAGGGGCAGATACGCAGTATTTT.

This chain uses TRBV28 with TRBJ1-2; TRBD1 agrees at 10 bases. This CDR3 comprises 15 residues. Germline V gives CDR1 MDHEN, CDR2 SYDVKM. V shed 5 bases and J 3 bases; nucleotides not matched to a gene: 6. Here the CDR3 reads CASSKPGTGDYGYTF. The DNA for the CDR3 is TGTGCCAGCAGTAAGCCCGGGACAGGGGACTATGGCTACACCTTC.

CDR3 sequence: CASSLVAGGGYEQYF. In DNA form, the CDR3 reads TGTGCCAGCAGCTTAGTAGCGGGAGGGGGCTACGAGCAGTACTTC. The gene calls are TRBV7-8 and TRBJ2-7; 11 bases match TRBD2. Unmatched junction bases numbered 2, after V lost 1 base and J lost 3 bases. Germline-derived CDR1 and CDR2 are SGHVS and FQNEAQ. The CDR3 has 15 amino acids. The variable domain in full, with the rest retrieved from reference TRBV7-8 and TRBJ2-7, is GAGVSQSPRYKVAKRGQDVALRCDPISGHVSLFWYQQALGQGPEFLTYFQNEAQLDKSGLPSDRFFAERPEGSVSTLKIQRTQQEDSAVYLCASSLVAGGGYEQYFGPGTRLTVT.

This clone came up a few times. V and J are TRBV18 and TRBJ2-7, with TRBD1 matching over 7 bases. Germline CDR1 KGHSH, CDR2 LQKENI. V lost 5 bases, J lost 1 base, and 5 bases stayed unmatched. The CDR3 length is 14 residues. This chain's CDR3 is CASSLGTDSYEQYF. CDR3 sequence (DNA): TGTGCCAGCTCATTGGGGACAGATTCCTACGAGCAGTACTTC.

This clone appeared a single time. This chain uses TRBV7-3 with TRBJ2-1; 9 nucleotides align to TRBD2. CDR1 and CDR2 (germline): SGHTA, FQGTGA. V shed 0 bases, J shed 8 bases, and the junction held 5 bases outside the gene matches. This CDR3 has 15 amino acids. CDR3 residues: CASSLTSGRDYEQFF. The CDR3 bases are TGTGCCAGCAGCTTAACTAGCGGGAGAGATTATGAGCAGTTCTTC.

The chain carries TRBV6-5 and TRBJ1-1; D is ambiguous. The CDR3 runs to 12 residues. The ends were cut back, 2 bases at V and 8 bases at J, with 9 bases in the middle. The germline CDR1 and CDR2 sequences are MNHEY and SVGAGI. The CDR3 region is CASSYPGLEAFF. The CDR3 DNA is TGTGCCAGCAGTTACCCTGGGCTAGAAGCTTTCTTT.

V is TRBV9 and J is TRBJ1-5; possible D gene TRBD1, 5 bases. This CDR3 has 14 amino acids. The V gene's germline CDR1 is SGDLS and CDR2 YYNGEE. The V and J ends lost 3 bases and 5 bases respectively, with 12 bases between them. The CDR3 is CASSARGWDQPQHF. CDR3 nucleotides: TGTGCCAGCAGCGCCCGGGGGTGGGATCAGCCCCAGCATTTT.

The chain joins TRBV4-2 to TRBJ2-7; TRBD2 agrees at 14 bases. The CDR3 consists of 15 residues. In germline, CDR1 is LGHNA, CDR2 YNFKEQ. V shed 4 bases, J shed 2 bases, and the junction held 1 base outside the gene matches. CDR3 in amino acids: CASSPGLAGAYEQYF. CDR3 in DNA: TGTGCCAGCAGCCCGGGACTAGCGGGGGCCTACGAGCAGTACTTC.

The chain links TRBV27 to TRBJ1-2, with 8 bases fitting TRBD1. Germline CDR1 MNHEY, CDR2 SMNVEV (reference sequence). This CDR3 contains 15 residues. The J segment lost 6 bases and the V segment lost 8 bases, leaving 14 bases of the junction unmatched. CDR3 protein: CASGRTGSTSNGYTF. In nucleotides, the CDR3 is TGTGCCAGCGGGAGGACAGGGTCTACTTCTAATGGCTACACCTTC.

This chain uses TRBV9 with TRBJ1-5; 8 bases match TRBD1. Trimming at V came to 0 bases and at J to 7 bases, leaving 3 bases not matched to a gene. CDR1 and CDR2 from the germline V gene are SGDLS and YYNGEE. This CDR3 comprises 14 residues. The CDR3 is CASSVEDREQPQHF. The CDR3 nucleotides are TGTGCCAGCAGCGTAGAGGACAGGGAGCAGCCCCAGCATTTT.